This T cell receptor beta chain was documented in a study of blood T cell repertoires in COVID-19. Looking at the study overall: Italy, Spain and the United States were the sources of the convalescent and acute COVID-19 samples. T cells, B-cell-depleted T cells, or PBMCs provided the cDNA or gDNA that served as material.

CDR3 length equals 17 residues. Germline lookup yields CDR1 SGHTA and CDR2 FQGNSA. Trimming removed 5 bases from V and 4 bases from J; junction bases left unmatched: 11. Sequenced by immunoSEQ multiplex PCR; TCRdb stores in-frame clones only, minus some. The sample holds 250,000 to 400,000 clones; roughly 90% are singletons and the top ten take approximately 2.9%. Sequences were obtained from peripheral blood. The clonotype comes from a woman aged 25-40 years with COVID-19, enrolled during active disease. This chain connects TRBV7-2 to TRBJ2-1, with 10 bases matching TRBD2. The CDR3 here is CASSRGLAPIGYNEQFF. Written as DNA, the CDR3 is TGTGCCAGCAGCAGGGGACTAGCGCCGATCGGGTACAATGAGCAGTTCTTC. Using reference TRBV7-2 and TRBJ2-1 for the parts outside the CDR3, the full variable domain is GAGVSQSPSNKVTEKGKDVELRCDPISGHTALYWYRQSLGQGLEFLIYFQGNSAPDKSGLPSDRFSAERTGGSVSTLTIQRTQQEDSAVYLCASSRGLAPIGYNEQFFGPGTRLTVL.